A selection of T cell receptor beta chains follows, all from one sample in a study of beta chain features in type 1 diabetes. Profiled with immunoSEQ multiplex PCR; TCRdb holds only in-frame clones, not every one. The data hold 65,000 to 100,000 clones, with roughly 34% observed a single time. Sequenced material: stem cell memory CD4+ T cells from blood. The source of these receptors is a woman younger than 35 in good health. The CDR3 runs from the conserved cysteine through the conserved F or W. Each record gives: J gene, D gene, clone size, V gene, CDR3 protein, CDR3 DNA. A D gene is named only where the DNA matches it firmly. Clone size is given for some rows only: seen once, a few or many times, or a class if the clone is expanded.

TRBJ2-3 - - TRBV5-1 CASSFQGSVLSTDTQYF TGCGCCAGCAGCTTCCAGGGATCCGTCCTAAGCACAGATACGCAGTATTTT
TRBJ2-5 - few TRBV4-2 CASSQNGGPGETQYF TGTGCCAGCAGCCAGAATGGAGGCCCTGGAGAGACCCAGTACTTC
TRBJ1-5 - - TRBV18 CASSPDRAGNQPQHF TGTGCCAGCTCACCCGACAGAGCGGGGAATCAGCCCCAGCATTTT
TRBJ2-7 TRBD1 few TRBV5-4 CASRRGDRGRYEQYF TGTGCCAGCAGGAGGGGCGACAGGGGTCGCTACGAGCAGTACTTC
TRBJ2-7 - - TRBV27 CASSFLSHPSYEQYF TGTGCCAGCAGTTTTTTAAGCCATCCATCCTACGAGCAGTACTTC
TRBJ2-7 - - TRBV7-8 CASSLQGVSYEQYF TGTGCCAGCAGCTTACAGGGCGTCTCCTACGAGCAGTACTTC
TRBJ1-1 - - TRBV7-8 CASSSGAAGTEAFF TGTGCCAGCAGCAGTGGGGCGGCAGGCACTGAAGCTTTCTTT
TRBJ2-5 - - TRBV11-3 CASSLERPPGETQYF TGTGCCAGCAGCTTAGAGCGGCCCCCGGGGGAGACCCAGTACTTC
TRBJ1-4 - few TRBV12-5 CASGGATNEKLFF TGTGCTAGTGGAGGGGCAACTAATGAAAAACTGTTTTTT
TRBJ1-5 - - TRBV6-5 CASSYAFNQPQHF TGTGCCAGCAGTTACGCGTTCAATCAGCCCCAGCATTTT
TRBJ2-2 - few TRBV11-3 CASSSLSLSGELFF TGTGCCAGCAGCTCCTTATCGTTGAGCGGGGAGCTGTTTTTT
TRBJ2-7 TRBD2 - TRBV29-1 CSVEGLAGVYEQYF TGCAGCGTTGAAGGACTAGCGGGAGTCTACGAGCAGTACTTC
TRBJ2-1 TRBD2 - TRBV30 CAWSRGGAESYNEQFF TGTGCCTGGTCCCGCGGGGGGGCCGAATCCTACAATGAGCAGTTCTTC
TRBJ1-1 - few TRBV2 CASSVYSGPSTEAFF TGTGCCAGCAGTGTCTACAGTGGCCCCAGCACTGAAGCTTTCTTT
TRBJ1-2 - - TRBV29-1 CSVQTDHYGYTF TGCAGCGTTCAAACAGATCACTATGGCTACACCTTC
TRBJ1-3 TRBD1 - TRBV5-1 CASSSQTGSRSGNTIYF TGCGCCAGCAGCTCTCAGACAGGGAGCCGCTCTGGAAACACCATATATTTT
TRBJ1-2 TRBD1 - TRBV10-3 CAISDTGGHYGYTF TGTGCCATCAGTGATACAGGGGGACACTATGGCTACACCTTC
TRBJ1-5 TRBD1 - TRBV4-2 CASSRGTGTQPQHF TGTGCCAGCAGCCGAGGGACAGGGACTCAGCCCCAGCATTTT
TRBJ1-2 TRBD1 few TRBV10-3 CAISQGTGGGYGYTF TGTGCCATCAGCCAAGGGACAGGGGGCGGCTATGGCTACACCTTC
TRBJ2-1 TRBD2 - TRBV6-6 CASSLTSGRAYNEQFF TGTGCCAGCAGCCTAACTAGCGGGAGGGCCTACAATGAGCAGTTCTTC
TRBJ2-5 - few TRBV11-2 CASSLVRGPETQYF TGTGCCAGCAGCTTAGTCCGAGGGCCAGAGACCCAGTACTTC
TRBJ1-5 - - TRBV14 CASSQQGGEPQHF TGTGCCAGCAGCCAACAGGGAGGGGAGCCCCAGCATTTT
TRBJ1-1 - once TRBV11-2 CASSLTVANTEAFF TGTGCCAGCAGCTTAACAGTCGCCAACACTGAAGCTTTCTTT
TRBJ2-2 - few TRBV5-6 CASSKDSAPWGELFF TGTGCCAGCAGCAAGGACTCGGCCCCGTGGGGGGAGCTGTTTTTT
TRBJ2-2 TRBD1 few TRBV9 CASSIHRGRIGELFF TGTGCCAGCAGCATCCACAGGGGTAGAATCGGGGAGCTGTTTTTT
TRBJ1-1 TRBD1 few TRBV27 CASSVHRGTEAFF TGTGCCAGCAGTGTACACAGGGGCACTGAAGCTTTCTTT
TRBJ1-5 - - TRBV18 CASSPTVNSNQPQHF TGTGCCAGCTCACCTACAGTGAATAGCAATCAGCCCCAGCATTTT
TRBJ1-2 TRBD1 - TRBV27 CASSLSPGGSYGYTF TGTGCCAGCAGTTTATCACCAGGGGGCTCCTATGGCTACACCTTC
TRBJ1-2 TRBD1 few TRBV4-2 CASSQRFVDRGLYGYTF TGTGCCAGCAGCCAGCGTTTCGTGGACAGGGGGCTCTATGGCTACACCTTC
TRBJ1-1 - - TRBV5-1 CASSSTGLNTEAFF TGCGCCAGCAGCTCCACAGGTTTGAACACTGAAGCTTTCTTT
TRBJ1-4 - - TRBV5-1 CASSSGGARTNEKLFF TGCGCCAGCAGCTCCGGAGGGGCAAGGACTAATGAAAAACTGTTTTTT